This TCR beta chain emerged from a study of T cell responses to AZD1222 COVID-19 vaccine (dated by TCRdb to the early 2020s). For context, the study as a whole: Because spike-specific TCR depth and breadth did not differ between the two schedules, AZD1222 recipients who got a second dose at roughly 4 weeks were pooled with those who got a second dose at roughly 12 weeks. Enrollment into the trials was organized by age into subgroups of 18-55, 56-69 and 70-plus years, and those subgroups contained approximately 150, 30 and 60 TCR-sequenced participants, respectively. TCR sequencing was performed for roughly 250 trial participants, of whom some 200 were given two doses of AZD1222 and around 26 were given two doses of MenACWY control vaccine.

The sample's time point label, in plain terms: baseline before first vaccination. The vaccinee samples were drawn from two UK trials, COV001 and COV002, one of which was a single-blind randomized controlled phase 2/3 trial testing AZD1222 (ChAdOx1 nCoV-19) in healthy adults. For TCRbeta chain sequencing, PBMC samples were collected from trial participants at day 0 and at day 28 after the second dose. With respect to this clone: Its recognized antigen is unknown. Nothing much larger sits one base from this clone, and base qualities are not available.

The CDR3 regions of human TCRbeta chains were analyzed by immunosequencing. As for how the authors treated the data: TCRs in the repertoires were compared against a reference library of SARS-CoV-2-specific TCRs that had been generated with the MIRA antigen-specificity platform. Breadth was defined as the fraction of unique TCRs that were SARS-CoV-2-associated. Depth was defined as the fraction of total T cells that were SARS-CoV-2-associated. Using the MIRA data, each spike-specific TCR was mapped to the spike region that the TCR reacts to and placed in a CD4 or CD8 class. Log10-transformed breadth and depth values were compared by one-way ANOVA with Sidak's multiple comparisons tests. What TCRdb holds here is the immuneACCESS table cut down to in-frame rearrangements. Part of the clones is not present; checked against another copy, under half of the missing clones reflect an unresolved V gene, and the others are unexplained. That table is the source of V, J and clone size, and D and trimming were worked out from the DNA. The sample table contains about 140,000 clones; only one count was recorded for about 87% of them. The top ten constitute about 6% of the sample.

The investigation overall reported the following: Conclusions about previously exposed vaccinees are limited because only a handful of AZD1222 recipients were SARS-CoV-2 seropositive at baseline. No day 14 peak-response samples were available, so repertoires were characterized only after the peak T cell response. After two AZD1222 doses, spike-specific TCR breadth and depth were significantly higher than at day 0 and than in MenACWY recipients. Most participants were white British and females outnumbered males, and the authors suggested that clonal diversity may have been underestimated. Reportedly, close to half of the unique spike-specific TCRs recognized epitopes lying outside the regions that are mutated in the B.1.351 and B.1.1.7 variants. The 56-69-year group was small, and its depth increase did not reach significance, likely because of low power. CD4 TCRs associated with the vaccine covered the entire spike protein, and the dominant responses were in regions 160-218 and 743-854.

The sequence derives from an adult in good health. Sequenced here: peripheral blood, sampled on day 0 of AZD1222 vaccination.

The CDR3 corresponds to CASSVGAGGPSNEQFF. The sequence in DNA is TGTGCCAGCAGCGTAGGAGCGGGAGGGCCGTCCAATGAGCAGTTCTTC. The V and J genes are TRBV9 and TRBJ2-1; 10 bases in the junction line up with TRBD2. Relative to germline, V is missing 0 bases and J is missing 6 bases, with 6 bases of the junction outside any gene match. The CDR3 contains 16 residues, cysteine and phenylalanine counted. Only the CDR3 portion is preserved as DNA: 48 bases, with reading frame beginning at the first base. The germline V gene specifies SGDLS as CDR1 and YYNGEE as CDR2. The CDR3 plus the reference TRBV9 and TRBJ2-1 genes for the other parts give the full variable domain: DSGVTQTPKHLITATGQRVTLRCSPRSGDLSVYWYQQSLDQGLQFLIQYYNGEERAKGNILERFSAQQFPDLHSELNLSSLELGDSALYFCASSVGAGGPSNEQFFGPGTRLTVL.